This T cell receptor (beta chain) was sequenced for a study of blood T cell repertoires in COVID-19. For the study at large: Sites in the United States, Italy and Spain provided acute and convalescent COVID-19 samples.

This CDR3 has 14 amino acids. Between the trimmed V and J ends, which lost 1 base and 6 bases, there was a span of 10 bases. Germline lookup yields CDR1 LGHNA and CDR2 YSLEER. Some clones are missing from TCRdb's copy, which holds only in-frame ones; the method was immunoSEQ multiplex PCR. The table has under 300,000 clones, around 88% seen once; the top ten hold around an eighth. The chain carries TRBV4-3 and TRBJ1-5, with D unresolved. Specimen: peripheral blood. The TCR was taken from an older man with acute or convalescent COVID-19. The CDR3 DNA reads TGCGCCAGCAGCCAAGGGCCACAAAGTCAGCCCCAGCATTTT. Protein product: CASSQGPQSQPQHF.